This is a list of T cell receptor beta chains from one sample in a study of blood T cell repertoires in COVID-19. Repertoires were generated with immunoSEQ multiplex PCR, while TCRdb's copy carries only in-frame clones and drops some. This sample has 220,000 or so clones, with around 84% found just once. The sample consisted of peripheral blood. The receptors come from a woman aged 55-69 years who had recovered from COVID-19. Both conserved end residues are part of each CDR3. The order of the fields is clone size, V gene, D gene, J gene, CDR3 DNA, CDR3 protein. A D gene is named only where the DNA matches it firmly. The listing skips clone size in some rows; elsewhere it reads once, few, many or a size class.

abundance: .; v_gene: TRBV19; d_gene: TRBD1; j_gene: TRBJ2-7; CDR3nt: TGTGCCAGTAGTATGGAGGACAGGGCCCCATTCTCCTACGAGCAGTACTTC; CDR3aa: CASSMEDRAPFSYEQYF
abundance: .; v_gene: TRBV21-1; d_gene: .; j_gene: TRBJ2-2; CDR3nt: TGTGCCAGCAGCACCTTCAGGGGGTCGGACACCGGGGAGCTGTTTTTT; CDR3aa: CASSTFRGSDTGELFF
abundance: .; v_gene: TRBV10-3; d_gene: TRBD1; j_gene: TRBJ2-7; CDR3nt: TGTGCCATCAGGCCTACCACCTCCGGGACAGGACCCTACGAGCAGTACTTC; CDR3aa: CAIRPTTSGTGPYEQYF
abundance: .; v_gene: TRBV6-6; d_gene: TRBD2; j_gene: TRBJ2-1; CDR3nt: TGTGCCAGCAGTTACTCAGCGGGGTCGTACAATGAGCAGTTCTTC; CDR3aa: CASSYSAGSYNEQFF
abundance: .; v_gene: TRBV18; d_gene: .; j_gene: TRBJ1-5; CDR3nt: TGTGCCAGCTCACCGGAGGGATCTCAGCCCCAGCATTTT; CDR3aa: CASSPEGSQPQHF
abundance: once; v_gene: TRBV5-1; d_gene: TRBD2; j_gene: TRBJ2-5; CDR3nt: TGCGCCAGCAGCCCGGGGACTAGCGGGGGCCTGGGAGAGACCCAGTACTTC; CDR3aa: CASSPGTSGGLGETQYF
abundance: .; v_gene: TRBV4-1; d_gene: .; j_gene: TRBJ1-4; CDR3nt: TGCGCCAGCAGCCAAGGATGGACAGATAATGAAAAACTGTTTTTT; CDR3aa: CASSQGWTDNEKLFF
abundance: .; v_gene: TRBV9; d_gene: TRBD1; j_gene: TRBJ1-6; CDR3nt: TGTGCCAGCAGCCCGGACAGGATGAATTCACCCCTCCACTTT; CDR3aa: CASSPDRMNSPLHF
abundance: .; v_gene: TRBV4-1; d_gene: TRBD2; j_gene: TRBJ2-3; CDR3nt: TGCGCCAGCAGCCAAGTTGGCGGGGGGAGCACAGATACGCAGTATTTT; CDR3aa: CASSQVGGGSTDTQYF
abundance: .; v_gene: TRBV24-1; d_gene: TRBD2; j_gene: TRBJ2-1; CDR3nt: TGTGCCACCAGTACGTCTAGCGGGGGGATTAGCTCCTACAATGAGCAGTTCTTC; CDR3aa: CATSTSSGGISSYNEQFF